A selection of T cell receptor beta chains follows, all from one sample in a study of metastatic and nonmetastatic thyroid tumors. TCRdb re-clonotyped the PCR reads via MiXCR. This sample has fewer than 40,000 clones; 30% occur once, and the top ten carry about 32%. Sequenced sample: blood. These receptors originate from a female donor with papillary thyroid cancer or a benign thyroid nodule (not recorded which). Some clones in this sample may be carry-over from other donors' samples. The CDR3 runs from the conserved cysteine through the conserved F or W. The D gene is left open where the match is weak. Size is stated for part of the rows, as once, few or many counts, or as a class when the clone is expanded.

j_call d_call clone_size v_call cdr3_aa cdr3_nt
TRBJ1-1 NA many TRBV5-1 CASSSSPNTEAFF TGCGCCAGCAGCTCGAGTCCGAACACTGAAGCTTTCTTT
TRBJ1-5 NA many TRBV28 CASSLQGNQPQHF TGTGCCAGCAGTCTACAGGGAAATCAGCCCCAGCATTTT
TRBJ2-3 TRBD2 many TRBV20-1 CSAFPPGLAGVDTQYF TGCAGTGCGTTCCCTCCGGGACTAGCGGGAGTGGATACGCAGTATTTT
TRBJ1-2 NA few TRBV12-3/TRBV12-4 CASSPVEGEIYGYTF TGTGCCAGCAGTCCCGTCGAAGGGGAGATCTATGGCTACACCTTC
TRBJ2-3 TRBD2 many TRBV24-1 CATSEPTSGRAADTQYF TGTGCCACCAGTGAACCTACTAGCGGGAGGGCGGCAGATACGCAGTATTTT
TRBJ2-7 TRBD1 many TRBV14 CASSQDQTQGARVQYF TGTGCCAGCAGCCAAGATCAAACACAGGGGGCGAGGGTGCAGTACTTC
TRBJ2-2 TRBD2 many TRBV7-2 CASSRWREPELFF TGTGCCAGCAGCCGGTGGCGGGAGCCCGAGCTGTTTTTT
TRBJ2-1 NA many TRBV9 CASSVVPGKGYNEQFF TGTGCCAGCAGCGTAGTGCCGGGAAAGGGTTACAATGAGCAGTTCTTC
TRBJ1-2 TRBD1 many TRBV9 CASSVGTGGEIYGYTF TGTGCCAGCAGCGTAGGGACAGGGGGCGAGATCTATGGCTACACCTTC
TRBJ1-2 NA NA TRBV7-2 CASSLEQGYYGGYTF TGTGCCAGCAGCTTAGAGCAGGGCTACTACGGAGGCTACACCTTC
TRBJ2-1 NA NA TRBV11-2 CASISRTGQPYNEQFF TGTGCCAGCATCTCCCGGACTGGACAGCCCTACAATGAGCAGTTCTTC
TRBJ2-2 TRBD2 NA TRBV6-9 CASRSSGLAGFTGELFF TGTGCCAGCAGATCTTCTGGACTAGCGGGATTTACCGGGGAGCTGTTTTTT
TRBJ2-7 NA many TRBV4-1 CASSQENEGGEQYF TGCGCCAGCAGCCAAGAGAACGAGGGGGGCGAGCAGTACTTC
TRBJ2-7 TRBD2 many TRBV2 CASSEASGSSYEQYF TGTGCCAGCAGTGAGGCTAGCGGGAGCTCCTACGAGCAGTACTTC
TRBJ2-1 NA once TRBV7-6 CANSLEQVYNEQFF TGTGCCAACAGCTTAGAGCAGGTCTACAATGAGCAGTTCTTC
TRBJ1-2 NA NA TRBV11-1 CASSSHLTQGRTYGYTF TGTGCCAGCAGCTCCCATTTAACGCAGGGTCGAACTTATGGCTACACCTTC
TRBJ2-1 TRBD2 NA TRBV7-2 CASRLSGGASNEQFF TGTGCCAGCAGACTGAGCGGGGGGGCCTCGAATGAGCAGTTCTTC
TRBJ2-3 TRBD2 few TRBV6-1 CCSSVAGGADTQYF TGTTGCAGCAGTGTAGCGGGAGGGGCAGATACGCAGTATTTT
TRBJ2-1 TRBD2 many TRBV3-1 CASSHFDLRGRPGNEQFF TGTGCCAGCAGCCATTTCGATTTGCGCGGGAGGCCCGGCAATGAGCAGTTCTTC
TRBJ2-2 NA many TRBV5-1 CASSLLWDTGELFF TGCGCCAGCAGCTTGTTGTGGGACACCGGGGAGCTGTTTTTT
TRBJ2-2 NA many TRBV7-8 CASSGTHTGELFF TGTGCCAGCAGCGGCACACACACCGGGGAGCTGTTTTTT
TRBJ2-1 NA NA TRBV5-5 CASSWSGRSGDEQFF TGTGCCAGCAGCTGGAGTGGACGAAGTGGTGATGAGCAGTTCTTC
TRBJ2-1 TRBD2 few TRBV11-1 CASIISGSYPNEQFF TGTGCCAGCATTATAAGCGGGAGCTACCCAAATGAGCAGTTCTTC
TRBJ2-1 NA few TRBV27 CASWTGTTYYNEQFF TGTGCCAGCTGGACGGGCACAACATACTACAATGAGCAGTTCTTC
TRBJ1-5 NA NA TRBV30 CTLSGTEVSQPQHF TGTACCTTGAGTGGAACGGAGGTTAGTCAGCCCCAGCATTTT
TRBJ2-3 NA NA TRBV20-1 CSALRGPSTDTQYF TGCAGTGCTCTCCGGGGCCCTAGCACAGATACGCAGTATTTT
TRBJ1-4 NA many TRBV30 CAWSVGKRSEKLFF TGTGCCTGGAGTGTGGGAAAGAGAAGTGAAAAACTGTTTTTT
TRBJ2-5 NA NA TRBV28 CASGPQETQYF TGTGCCAGCGGGCCTCAAGAGACCCAGTACTTC
TRBJ1-2 NA NA TRBV2 CASSGGTYYGYTF TGTGCCAGCAGTGGAGGGACCTATTATGGCTACACCTTC
TRBJ1-1 NA NA TRBV19 CASRHNLAGSEAFF TGTGCCAGCCGCCACAACCTGGCGGGCTCTGAAGCTTTCTTT
TRBJ2-1 NA NA TRBV15 CATSRTLTLYPFF TGTGCCACCAGCAGAACACTAACCCTTTATCCGTTCTTC
TRBJ2-1 TRBD2 many TRBV7-9 CASSPPGGMEQFF TGTGCCAGCAGCCCTCCGGGGGGGATGGAGCAGTTCTTC
TRBJ2-7 TRBD2 NA TRBV20-1 CSARDPSGVSSYEQYF TGCAGTGCTAGAGATCCTAGCGGGGTAAGCTCCTACGAGCAGTACTTC
TRBJ1-3 NA many TRBV5-4 CASSLSRAGNTIYF TGTGCCAGCAGCTTGTCCAGGGCAGGAAACACCATATATTTT
TRBJ2-7 NA once TRBV30 CAWSVLTGVYEQYF TGTGCCTGGAGTGTACTTACCGGAGTCTACGAGCAGTACTTC
TRBJ2-1 NA many TRBV11-2 CASKPRLQGEQFF TGTGCCAGCAAGCCCAGACTGCAGGGTGAGCAGTTCTTC
TRBJ2-1 NA many TRBV12-3/TRBV12-4 CASSYSWSSYNEQFF TGTGCCAGCAGCTATAGCTGGAGCTCCTACAATGAGCAGTTCTTC
TRBJ1-2 NA NA TRBV14 CASSQDWIGKGYTF TGTGCCAGCAGCCAAGATTGGATAGGGAAGGGCTACACCTTC
TRBJ2-7 TRBD1 NA TRBV10-2 CASRPGQGLSEPYF TGCGCCAGCCGTCCGGGACAGGGTTTGAGCGAGCCGTACTTC
TRBJ1-5 NA few TRBV6-1 CASSEAWGKNNQPQHF TGTGCCAGCAGTGAAGCTTGGGGAAAGAACAATCAGCCCCAGCATTTT
TRBJ2-1 TRBD2 many TRBV7-9 CASSSLAGHNEQFF TGTGCCAGCAGCTCTCTAGCGGGCCACAATGAGCAGTTCTTC
TRBJ2-2 TRBD1 few TRBV24-1 CATSDPGQGNTGELFF TGTGCCACCAGTGATCCCGGACAGGGGAACACCGGGGAGCTGTTTTTT